The 10 T cell receptor beta chains in this list originate from one sample, sequenced in a study of CD8 T cells in ankylosing spondylitis. TCRdb reprocessed the 5' RACE reads via MiXCR and lists one record per CDR3 protein. The sample has about 400,000 distinct CDR3 sequences; roughly 20% are singletons. The sample was blood, either unsorted or a sorted T cell fraction (not recorded which). The receptors shown here come from a male donor with ankylosing spondylitis or in good health (not recorded which).

This clonotype was recorded at least ten times. The V gene is TRBV3-1, the J gene TRBJ2-1; maybe TRBD2 (7 bases). CDR3 length: 15 residues. CDR1 and CDR2 (germline): LGHDT, YNNKEL (reference sequence). V was cut by 1 base and J by 9 bases, with 16 bases left in between. This chain's CDR3 is CASSQGGGPLGEQFF. The DNA of the CDR3 is TGTGCCAGCAGCCAAGGCGGGGGCCCCTTAGGTGAGCAGTTCTTC.

This clonotype was counted only a few times. The chain has TRBV29-1 and TRBJ2-7; D may correspond to TRBD1 or TRBD2 (5 bases each). Germline V gene lookup returns CDR1 SQVTM and CDR2 ANQGSEA. V lost 4 bases and J lost 0, with 10 bases in between. The CDR3 totals 13 residues. The CDR3 reads CSVAGQSSYEQYF. Here the CDR3 DNA reads TGCAGCGTTGCGGGGCAGAGCTCCTACGAGCAGTACTTC.

V gene TRBV3-1 combines with J gene TRBJ2-7; 10 positions agree with TRBD2. J gave up 6 bases and V 4 bases, and 6 bases lay outside the gene matches. This CDR3 is built from 14 residues. The germline V gene has CDR1 LGHDT and CDR2 YNNKEL (reference sequence). The CDR3 DNA sequence: TGTGCCAGCAGCCCGAGCGGGGGGGCGATCGAGCAGTACTTC. Translated, it gives CASSPSGGAIEQYF.

The CDR3 nucleotides are TGCGCCAGCAGTGTGGGGGCCGCCGGGGAGCTGTTTTTT. Amino acid sequence: CASSVGAAGELFF. The chain is built from TRBV10-1 and TRBJ2-2; tentatively, D is TRBD1 (6 bases). The CDR3 runs to 13 residues. Germline CDR1 reads WNHNN; CDR2 reads SYGVQD (reference sequence). V was pared by 4 bases and J by 6 bases, with 9 bases between.

The V and J genes are TRBV5-5 and TRBJ2-5; D may correspond to TRBD1 or TRBD2 (5 bases each). Trimming cost V 1 base and J 1 base, with 20 bases left between them. The CDR3 has 18 residues. Germline CDR1 is SGHKS and CDR2 is YYEKEE (reference sequence). The CDR3 DNA reads TGTGCCAGCAGCTTGAGGCAGGCGACCGGTGGGGGCCAAGAGACCCAGTACTTC. Translating gives CASSLRQATGGGQETQYF.

The chain employs TRBV3-1 and TRBJ2-1; maybe TRBD1 (6 bases). Trimming pared 0 bases from V and 1 base from J, leaving 22 bases between. From germline, CDR1 is LGHDT and CDR2 YNNKEL (reference sequence). The CDR3 extends over 20 amino acids. The CDR3 DNA is TGTGCCAGCAGCCAAGATCTTGAGGGACACATGATAGCTTCCTACAATGAGCAGTTCTTC. Translating it yields CASSQDLEGHMIASYNEQFF.

J is TRBJ1-2 and V is TRBV12-3 or TRBV12-4; D remains ambiguous. Between the trimmed V and J ends, which lost 0 bases and 6 bases, there was a span of 17 bases. This CDR3 is built from 16 residues. The CDR3 bases are TGTGCCAGCAGTTTAGCGCTAATGGCGGGAGCGGATGGCTACACCTTC. Its protein product is CASSLALMAGADGYTF.

V is TRBV15 and J is TRBJ2-5; 8 bases fit TRBD2. Germline CDR1 LNHNV, CDR2 YYDKDF (reference sequence). This CDR3 spans 17 amino acids. Trimming at V came to 0 bases and at J to 2 bases, leaving 8 bases not matched to a gene. The CDR3: CATSRDRSGGLQETQYF. The CDR3 bases are TGTGCCACCAGCAGAGATAGGAGCGGGGGACTACAAGAGACCCAGTACTTC.

This chain connects TRBV12-3 or TRBV12-4 to TRBJ2-1; D uncertain. This CDR3 spans 14 amino acids. V lost 4 bases and J lost 6, with 13 bases in between. The chain's CDR3 is CASSSRLKPNEQFF. As DNA, the CDR3 is TGTGCCAGCAGTTCCCGACTGAAGCCCAATGAGCAGTTCTTC.

This rearrangement joins TRBV29-1 to TRBJ2-3; D possibly uses TRBD1 or TRBD2 (6 bases each). The germline gives CDR1 SQVTM, CDR2 ANQGSEA. The CDR3 covers 13 residues. V was cut by 3 bases and J by 3 bases, with 10 bases left in between. The CDR3 sequence is CSVEGGRTDTQYF. CDR3 nucleotides: TGCAGCGTTGAGGGGGGCAGAACAGATACGCAGTATTTT.